A single sample is the source of the 23 T cell receptor beta chains below, sequenced in a study of fetal regulatory T cell absence and autoimmunity (dated by TCRdb to 2015 to 2018). Library preparation used the immunoSEQ multiplex PCR assay. TCRdb carries this immuneACCESS record with in-frame sequences only. Its versions omit some clonotypes, under half of them owing to an unresolved V gene in the studies checked, with the rest unexplained. In all, the sample holds around 100,000 clones, and 72% of those were seen once. The ten most abundant clones make up roughly 2% of the sample. Sequencing was done on a sample of pancreas tissue. The receptor source for this set is a male donor with IPEX syndrome.

This chain uses TRBV5-1 with TRBJ2-1; 9 bases match TRBD2. Germline CDR1 reads SGHRS; CDR2 reads YFSETQ. This CDR3 has 16 residues. Germline trimming cut 2 bases from V and 5 bases from J; bases unmatched to any gene: 8. The CDR3 DNA follows: TGCGCCAGCAGCTTCTCTAGCGGGAACGGTAACAATGAGCAGTTCTTC. Protein: CASSFSSGNGNNEQFF.

This chain connects TRBV6-5 to TRBJ2-1; 11 nucleotides align to TRBD2. CDR1 and CDR2 (germline): MNHEY, SVGAGI. The CDR3 length is 13 residues. V gave up 6 bases and J gave up 6 bases; unmatched junction bases: 1. The CDR3 loop reads CASRLAGANEQFF. CDR3 bases: TGTGCCAGCAGACTAGCGGGAGCCAATGAGCAGTTCTTC.

The V gene is TRBV19, the J gene TRBJ2-2, with D hard to call. Per germline, CDR1 LNHDA and CDR2 SQIVND (reference sequence). The CDR3 extends over 15 amino acids. Trimming removed 2 bases from V and 10 bases from J, with 17 bases in between. CDR3 nucleotide sequence: TGTGCCAGTAGTATAAACCCCTCTTGGCTGGAGGAGCTGTTTTTT. As protein: CASSINPSWLEELFF. Together with reference TRBV19 and TRBJ2-2, the CDR3 gives the full variable domain: DGGITQSPKYLFRKEGQNVTLSCEQNLNHDAMYWYRQDPGQGLRLIYYSQIVNDFQKGDIAEGYSVSREKKESFPLTVTSAQKNPTAFYLCASSINPSWLEELFFGEGSRLTVL.

The chain joins TRBV11-3 to TRBJ1-1; D not certain. The germline V gene encodes CDR1 SGHNT and CDR2 YENEEA. This CDR3 spans 12 amino acids. Trimming removed 2 bases at V and 8 bases at J, with 9 bases between. CDR3 in DNA: TGTGCCAGCAGCTTAATGGGGAGGGAAGCTTTCTTT. Amino acids: CASSLMGREAFF.

This clone was seen a single time. The chain recombines TRBV6-8 with TRBJ1-5; D call uncertain. In germline, CDR1 is MNHGY, CDR2 SAAAGT. The length of the CDR3 is 12 residues. V dropped 8 bases and J dropped 0 bases, with 5 bases sitting between them. Here the CDR3 DNA reads TGTGCCAGCGGAAATAGCAATCAGCCCCAGCATTTT. It encodes CASGNSNQPQHF.

The chain employs TRBV18 and TRBJ2-3; 10 bases match TRBD2. The CDR3 spans 15 residues. CDR1 and CDR2 (germline): KGHSH, LQKENI. V lost 5 bases to trimming and J lost 6 bases; unmatched junction nucleotides: 8. CDR3 sequence: CASSRASGRGDTQYF. The DNA for the CDR3 is TGTGCCAGCTCAAGGGCTAGCGGGAGAGGGGATACGCAGTATTTT.

The chain joins TRBV10-2 to TRBJ2-7, with 13 bases matching TRBD2. Germline loops: CDR1 WSHSY, CDR2 SAAADI. V dropped 5 bases and J dropped 6; count of bases not matched to a gene: 7. The CDR3 runs 15 residues. The CDR3 reads CASSRTSGSSSEQYF. The CDR3 bases are TGCGCCAGCAGTAGGACTAGCGGGAGCTCCAGCGAGCAGTACTTC.

This clone turned up a few times. The V gene is TRBV2, the J gene TRBJ2-2, with no clear D. Looked up from germline, CDR1 is SNHLY and CDR2 is FYNNEI. V lost 9 bases to trimming and J lost 6 bases, with 5 bases between them. CDR3 size: 10 residues. Here the CDR3 DNA reads TGTGCCAGTTGGGCCGGGGAGCTGTTTTTT. Protein: CASWAGELFF.

This clone appeared once. The chain links TRBV5-1 to TRBJ2-1, with 9 bases that match TRBD2. This CDR3 region has 16 residues. After removal of 4 bases from V and 5 bases from J, the junction contained 10 bases not matched to a gene. CDR1 is SGHRS, CDR2 YFSETQ, per germline. In DNA, the CDR3 is TGCGCCAGCAGCCCCGAGGGCGGGAGGGCCCACAATGAGCAGTTCTTC. Residues: CASSPEGGRAHNEQFF.

The V and J genes are TRBV11-2 and TRBJ1-5; D might be TRBD1 (5 bases). The CDR3 totals 17 residues. Between the trimmed V and J ends, which lost 1 base and 3 bases, there was a span of 16 bases. Germline loops: CDR1 SGHAT, CDR2 FQNNGV. CDR3 DNA sequence: TGTGCCAGCAGCTTAGCCTTACAGGCGAGAGCCAATCAGCCCCAGCATTTT. Its protein is CASSLALQARANQPQHF.

J is TRBJ1-2 and V is TRBV11-3, with no clear D. The CDR3 has 15 amino acids. Germline-derived CDR1 and CDR2 are SGHNT and YENEEA. The V end was cut by 1 base, the J end by 4 bases, with 13 bases between. The DNA of the CDR3 is TGTGCCAGCAGCTTAGGGAATGACATACCCTATGGCTACACCTTC. Protein: CASSLGNDIPYGYTF.

The chain employs TRBV2 and TRBJ2-7; D may be TRBD2 (7 bases). CDR1 and CDR2 from the germline V gene are SNHLY and FYNNEI. This CDR3 comprises 14 residues. The V gene lost 0 bases and the J gene lost 9 bases, with 15 bases spanning the gap. DNA for the CDR3: TGTGCCAGCAGTGAAGCGGGAGGGGGTCCTGGGCAGTACTTC. Its translation is CASSEAGGGPGQYF. Full variable domain (remainder filled in from reference TRBV2 and TRBJ2-7): EPEVTQTPSHQVTQMGQEVILRCVPISNHLYFYWYRQILGQKVEFLVSFYNNEISEKSEIFDDQFSVERPDGSNFTLKIRSTKLEDSAMYFCASSEAGGGPGQYFGPGTRLTVT.

The V call is TRBV7-9, the J call TRBJ2-7; TRBD1 might be the D (7 bases). The CDR3 is made up of 15 amino acids. V lost 2 bases, J lost 1 base, and 12 bases lay in between. Germline CDR1 is SEHNR and CDR2 is FQNEAQ (reference sequence). CDR3 DNA: TGTGCCAGCAGCTTACCCAGGGGGAGGTCCTACGAGCAGTACTTC. Translated, it gives CASSLPRGRSYEQYF.

The J gene is TRBJ1-1, the V gene TRBV29-1; tentative D call: TRBD1 (6 bases). The CDR3 is made up of 12 amino acids. Looked up from germline, CDR1 is SQVTM and CDR2 is ANQGSEA. Trimming removed 6 bases at V and 1 base at J, with 9 bases between. The CDR3 DNA sequence: TGCAGCGTACCCAGGGGGAACACTGAAGCTTTCTTT. It specifies CSVPRGNTEAFF.

The J gene is TRBJ2-5, the V gene TRBV4-1, with 12 bases matching TRBD2. With V trimmed by 4 bases and J by 5 bases, 11 bases remained unmatched. From germline, CDR1 is MGHRA and CDR2 YSYEKL. The CDR3 covers 17 residues. CDR3 region: CASSRLAGGLIGETQYF. CDR3 DNA: TGCGCCAGCAGCCGGCTAGCGGGGGGGCTTATCGGGGAGACCCAGTACTTC.

This clone was counted between two and nine times. V and J are TRBV30 and TRBJ1-1, with 10 bases that match TRBD1. The trim removed 3 bases at V and 12 bases at J, leaving 10 bases unmatched. The V gene's germline CDR1 is GTSNPN and CDR2 SVGIG (reference sequence). The CDR3 is 13 amino acids. CDR3: CAWRARDRGVTFF. DNA of the CDR3: TGTGCCTGGAGGGCCCGGGACAGGGGAGTAACTTTCTTT.

CDR3 loop: CASEVTWSSYEQYF. CDR3 sequence (DNA): TGTGCCAGCGAGGTGACTTGGAGCTCCTACGAGCAGTACTTC. The chain is built from TRBV11-2 and TRBJ2-7, with D unclear. The CDR3 is 14 amino acids. Germline CDR1 SGHAT, CDR2 FQNNGV. Trimming left V 8 bases short and J 0 bases short, with 14 bases between.

A remark on this clone: A much larger clonotype is one base distant, so this may be a read error. The sample holds other DNA sequences that translate to the same CDR3. The J gene is TRBJ1-1, the V gene TRBV7-2, with a possible D match to TRBD1 (5 bases). V gave up 2 bases and J gave up 1 base, with 5 bases separating them. CDR3 length equals 13 residues. CDR1 is SGHTA, CDR2 FQGNSA, per germline. The CDR3 DNA reads as TGTGCCAGCAGCTTACAGGGGAACACTGAAGCTTTCTTT. This translates into CASSLQGNTEAFF.

The genes are TRBV5-1 and TRBJ2-2; 7 bases are shared with TRBD2. Germline V gene lookup returns CDR1 SGHRS and CDR2 YFSETQ. The CDR3 runs 14 residues. Trimming took 4 bases from V and 0 from J; bases not matched to a gene: 0. The CDR3 DNA reads as TGCGCCAGCAGCGGACTAGCGAACACCGGGGAGCTGTTTTTT. Encoded protein: CASSGLANTGELFF.

In DNA form, the CDR3 reads TGTGCTAGTGGTTTGGATCACAGGACAGGGGGCTGGGGGACTGAAGCTTTCTTT. Protein: CASGLDHRTGGWGTEAFF. This chain links TRBV12-5 with TRBJ1-1, with 11 positions matching TRBD1. The length of the CDR3 is 18 residues. Germline V gives CDR1 LGHNT, CDR2 FRNRAP. Trimming removed 1 base from V and 5 bases from J; junction bases left unmatched: 12. The entire variable domain, with the rest obtained from reference TRBV12-5 and TRBJ1-1, is as follows: DARVTQTPRHKVTEMGQEVTMRCQPILGHNTVFWYRQTMMQGLELLAYFRNRAPLDDSGMPKDRFSAEMPDATLATLKIQPSEPRDSAVYFCASGLDHRTGGWGTEAFFGQGTRLTVV.

The rearrangement joins TRBV5-6 to TRBJ1-4; 10 positions agree with TRBD1. The CDR3 loop spans 15 amino acids. The ends lost 4 bases at V and 5 bases at J; junction bases unmatched: 5. Germline V gene lookup returns CDR1 SGHDT and CDR2 YYEEEE. The CDR3 DNA is TGTGCCAGCAGCGCAGACAGGGGGCACAATGAAAAACTGTTTTTT. Its translation: CASSADRGHNEKLFF. The whole variable domain, filled in from reference TRBV5-6 and TRBJ1-4, reads DAGVTQSPTHLIKTRGQQVTLRCSPKSGHDTVSWYQQALGQGPQFIFQYYEEEERQRGNFPDRFSGHQFPNYSSELNVNALLLGDSALYLCASSADRGHNEKLFFGSGTQLSVL.

The chain links TRBV5-1 to TRBJ2-5; 12 bases are shared with TRBD2. This CDR3 has 15 amino acids. V shed 2 bases, J shed 2 bases, and the junction held 1 base outside the gene matches. The germline gives CDR1 SGHRS, CDR2 YFSETQ. The DNA of the CDR3 is TGCGCCAGCAGCTTCGGACTAGCGGGGCAAGAGACCCAGTACTTC. Protein sequence: CASSFGLAGQETQYF.

A few counts support this clone. This rearrangement joins TRBV5-1 to TRBJ2-7; 10 bases are a match to TRBD2. This CDR3 is built from 18 residues. Trimming took 0 bases from V and 0 from J; bases not matched to a gene: 9. The germline gives CDR1 SGHRS, CDR2 YFSETQ. The CDR3 DNA sequence: TGCGCCAGCAGCTTGGCCCCCGGACTAGCGGAACCCTCCTACGAGCAGTACTTC. The encoded protein is CASSLAPGLAEPSYEQYF.